The T cell receptor (beta chain) described here comes from a study of T cells in Graves' hyperthyroidism and ophthalmopathy. When ophthalmopathy did not progress within 18 months, Graves' hyperthyroidism was considered stable. Uncontrolled infection, other autoimmune disease, pregnancy and lactation each barred patients from inclusion. Findings of the study overall: Ophthalmopathy was separated from stable hyperthyroidism by a 13 V-J model.

The CDR3 length is 13 residues. V lost 7 bases and J 4 bases, leaving 10 bases between the germline ends. Germline loops: CDR1 SNHLY, CDR2 FYNNEI. RNA transcripts provided the source from which TCR beta CDR3 regions were amplified. When the TCR CDR3 underwent first-round RT-PCR, the HTBI primer set was used. One entry per CDR3 protein, called by TCRdb with MiXCR from the multiplex PCR reads. In the table there are about 680,000 distinct CDR3 sequences, over 35% of which are singletons. The table lists this clonotype with a few counts. The antigen is not known. Material: blood. The chain joins TRBV2 to TRBJ2-2; maybe TRBD1 (6 bases). This TCR was sampled from a woman in her thirties or forties with Graves' hyperthyroidism. The CDR3, as DNA: TGTGCCAGCATCGCAGGGGCCACCGGGGAGCTGTTTTTT. It translates to CASIAGATGELFF.